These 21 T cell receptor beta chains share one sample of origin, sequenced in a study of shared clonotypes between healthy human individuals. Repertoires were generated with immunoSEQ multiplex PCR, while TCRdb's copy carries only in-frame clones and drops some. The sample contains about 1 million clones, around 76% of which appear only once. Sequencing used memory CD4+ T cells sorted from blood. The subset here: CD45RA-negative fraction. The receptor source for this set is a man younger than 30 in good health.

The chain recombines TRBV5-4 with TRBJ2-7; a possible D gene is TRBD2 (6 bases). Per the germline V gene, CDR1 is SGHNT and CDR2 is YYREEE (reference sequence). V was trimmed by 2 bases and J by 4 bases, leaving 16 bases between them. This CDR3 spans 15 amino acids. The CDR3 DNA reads TGTGCCAGCAGCTTTGGGGGGATGGGGAGGTACGAGCAGTACTTC. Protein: CASSFGGMGRYEQYF.

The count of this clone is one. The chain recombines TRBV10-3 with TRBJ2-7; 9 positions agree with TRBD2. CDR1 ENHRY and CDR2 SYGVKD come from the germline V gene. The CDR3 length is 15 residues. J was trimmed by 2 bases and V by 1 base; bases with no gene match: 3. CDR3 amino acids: CAISELAGGPYEQYF. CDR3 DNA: TGTGCCATCAGTGAGTTGGCGGGAGGGCCCTACGAGCAGTACTTC.

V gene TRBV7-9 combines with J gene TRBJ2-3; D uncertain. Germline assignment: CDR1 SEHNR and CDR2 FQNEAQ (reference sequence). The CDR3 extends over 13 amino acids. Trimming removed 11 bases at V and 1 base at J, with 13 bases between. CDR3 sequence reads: CAGEDWRTDTQYF. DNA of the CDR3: TGTGCCGGCGAGGATTGGCGCACAGATACGCAGTATTTT.

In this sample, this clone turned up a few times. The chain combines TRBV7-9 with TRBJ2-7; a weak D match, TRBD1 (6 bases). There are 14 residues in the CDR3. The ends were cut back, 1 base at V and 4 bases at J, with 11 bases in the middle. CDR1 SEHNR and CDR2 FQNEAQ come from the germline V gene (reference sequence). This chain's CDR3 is CASSLVAGEYEQYF. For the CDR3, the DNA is TGTGCCAGCAGCTTAGTGGCAGGGGAATACGAGCAGTACTTC.

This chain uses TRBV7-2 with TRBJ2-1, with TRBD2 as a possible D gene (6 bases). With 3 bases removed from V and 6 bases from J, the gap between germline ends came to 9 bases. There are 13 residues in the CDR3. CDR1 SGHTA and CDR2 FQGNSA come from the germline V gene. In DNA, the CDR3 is TGTGCCAGCAGCTTCGGAGGGATCAATGAGCAGTTCTTC. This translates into CASSFGGINEQFF.

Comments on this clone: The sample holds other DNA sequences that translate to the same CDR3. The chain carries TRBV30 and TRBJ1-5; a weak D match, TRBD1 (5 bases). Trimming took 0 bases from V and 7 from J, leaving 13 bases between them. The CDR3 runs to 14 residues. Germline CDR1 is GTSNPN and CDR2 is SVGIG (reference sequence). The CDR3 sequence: CAWSVSGRGQPQHF. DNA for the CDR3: TGTGCCTGGAGTGTCTCGGGACGTGGACAGCCCCAGCATTTT.

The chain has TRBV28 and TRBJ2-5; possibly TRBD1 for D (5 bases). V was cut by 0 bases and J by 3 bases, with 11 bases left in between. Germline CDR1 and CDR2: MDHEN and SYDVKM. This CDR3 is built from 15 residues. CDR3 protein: CASSLWGPTEETQYF. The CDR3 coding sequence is TGTGCCAGCAGTTTATGGGGCCCGACAGAAGAGACCCAGTACTTC.

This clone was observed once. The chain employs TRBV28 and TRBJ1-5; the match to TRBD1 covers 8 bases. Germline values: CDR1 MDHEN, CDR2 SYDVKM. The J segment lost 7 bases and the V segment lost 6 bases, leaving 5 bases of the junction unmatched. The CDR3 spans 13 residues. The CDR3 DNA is TGTGCCAGCAGCGGACAGGGCAGGCAGCCCCAGCATTTT. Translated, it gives CASSGQGRQPQHF.

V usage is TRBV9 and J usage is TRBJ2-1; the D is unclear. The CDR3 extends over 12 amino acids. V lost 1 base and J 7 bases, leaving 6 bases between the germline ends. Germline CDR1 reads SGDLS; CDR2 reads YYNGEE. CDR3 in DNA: TGTGCCAGCAGCGTAAAAGGGAATGAGCAGTTCTTC. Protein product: CASSVKGNEQFF.

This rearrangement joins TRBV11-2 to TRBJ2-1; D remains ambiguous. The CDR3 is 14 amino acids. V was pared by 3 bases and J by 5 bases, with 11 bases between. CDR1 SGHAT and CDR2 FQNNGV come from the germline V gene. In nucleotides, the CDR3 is TGTGCCAGCAGCTTTGGTATAACCGACAATGAGCAGTTCTTC. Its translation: CASSFGITDNEQFF. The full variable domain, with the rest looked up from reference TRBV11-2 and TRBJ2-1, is EAGVAQSPRYKIIEKRQSVAFWCNPISGHATLYWYQQILGQGPKLLIQFQNNGVVDDSQLPKDRFSAERLKGVDSTLKIQPAKLEDSAVYLCASSFGITDNEQFFGPGTRLTVL.

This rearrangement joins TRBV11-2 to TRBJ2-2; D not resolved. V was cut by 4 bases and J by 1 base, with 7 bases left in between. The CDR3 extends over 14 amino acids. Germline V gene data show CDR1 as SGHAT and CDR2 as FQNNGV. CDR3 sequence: CASSSILNTGELFF. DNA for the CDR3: TGTGCCAGCAGCTCCATTTTGAACACCGGGGAGCTGTTTTTT.

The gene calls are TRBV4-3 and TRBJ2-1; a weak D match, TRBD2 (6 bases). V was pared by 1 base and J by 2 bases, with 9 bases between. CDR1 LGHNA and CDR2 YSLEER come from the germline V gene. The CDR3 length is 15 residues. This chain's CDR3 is CASSQGGGTYNEQFF. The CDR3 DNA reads TGCGCCAGCAGCCAAGGTGGGGGGACCTACAATGAGCAGTTCTTC.

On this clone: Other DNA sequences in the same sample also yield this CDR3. CDR3 coding DNA: TGTGCCAGCAGCAGCACAGATACGCAGTATTTT. Translated, it gives CASSSTDTQYF. The chain carries TRBV11-3 and TRBJ2-3; D remains unclear. Germline V gives CDR1 SGHNT, CDR2 YENEEA. This CDR3 region has 11 residues. Trimming removed 5 bases at V and 0 bases at J, with 0 bases between.

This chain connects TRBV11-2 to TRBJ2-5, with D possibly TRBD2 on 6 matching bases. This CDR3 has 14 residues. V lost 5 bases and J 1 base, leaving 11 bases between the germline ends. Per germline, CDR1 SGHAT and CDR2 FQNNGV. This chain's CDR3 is CASSRLGGQETQYF. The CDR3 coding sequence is TGTGCCAGCAGCCGACTGGGAGGCCAAGAGACCCAGTACTTC.

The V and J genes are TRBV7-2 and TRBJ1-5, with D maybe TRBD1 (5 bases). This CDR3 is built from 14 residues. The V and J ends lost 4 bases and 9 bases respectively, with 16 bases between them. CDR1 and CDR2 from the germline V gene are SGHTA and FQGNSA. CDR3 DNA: TGTGCCAGCAGCTCGGGAGCAGGGTTAGGGCCCCAGCATTTT. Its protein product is CASSSGAGLGPQHF.

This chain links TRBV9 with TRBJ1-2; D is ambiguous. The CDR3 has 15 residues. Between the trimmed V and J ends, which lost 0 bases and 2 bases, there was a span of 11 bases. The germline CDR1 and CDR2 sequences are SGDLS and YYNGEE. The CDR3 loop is CASSVGIAGNYGYTF. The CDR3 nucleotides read TGTGCCAGCAGCGTAGGTATCGCGGGGAACTATGGCTACACCTTC.

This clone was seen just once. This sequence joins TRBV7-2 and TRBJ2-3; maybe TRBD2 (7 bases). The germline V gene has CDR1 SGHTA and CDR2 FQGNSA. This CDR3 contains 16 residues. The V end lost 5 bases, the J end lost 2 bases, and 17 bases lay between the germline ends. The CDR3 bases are TGTGCCAGCAGCCTCGTAGGGGGGGCCCCCACAGATACGCAGTATTTT. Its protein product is CASSLVGGAPTDTQYF. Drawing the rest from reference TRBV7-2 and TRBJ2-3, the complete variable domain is GAGVSQSPSNKVTEKGKDVELRCDPISGHTALYWYRQSLGQGLEFLIYFQGNSAPDKSGLPSDRFSAERTGGSVSTLTIQRTQQEDSAVYLCASSLVGGAPTDTQYFGPGTRLTVL.

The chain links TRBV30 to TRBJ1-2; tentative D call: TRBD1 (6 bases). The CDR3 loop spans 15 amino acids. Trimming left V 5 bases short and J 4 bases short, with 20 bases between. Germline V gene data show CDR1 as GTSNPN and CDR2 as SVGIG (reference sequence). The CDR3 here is CAWLKTGTIFYGYTF. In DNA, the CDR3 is TGTGCCTGGCTCAAGACAGGTACTATTTTCTATGGCTACACCTTC. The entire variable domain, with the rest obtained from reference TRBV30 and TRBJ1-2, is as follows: SQTIHQWPATLVQPVGSPLSLECTVEGTSNPNLYWYRQAAGRGLQLLFYSVGIGQISSEVPQNLSASRPQDRQFILSSKKLLLSDSGFYLCAWLKTGTIFYGYTFGSGTRLTVV.

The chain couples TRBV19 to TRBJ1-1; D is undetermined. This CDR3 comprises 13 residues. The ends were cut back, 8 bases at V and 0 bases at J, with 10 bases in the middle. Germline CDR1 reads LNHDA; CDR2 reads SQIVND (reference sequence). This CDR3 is CASSEFMNTEAFF. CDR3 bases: TGTGCCAGTTCAGAATTCATGAACACTGAAGCTTTCTTT.

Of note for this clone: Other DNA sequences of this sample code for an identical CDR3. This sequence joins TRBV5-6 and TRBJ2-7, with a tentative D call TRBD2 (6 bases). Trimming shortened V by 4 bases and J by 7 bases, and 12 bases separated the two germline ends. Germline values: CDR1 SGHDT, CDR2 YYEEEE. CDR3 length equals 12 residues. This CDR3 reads CASSTRAGEQYF. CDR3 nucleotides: TGTGCCAGCAGCACCCGGGCGGGGGAGCAGTACTTC.

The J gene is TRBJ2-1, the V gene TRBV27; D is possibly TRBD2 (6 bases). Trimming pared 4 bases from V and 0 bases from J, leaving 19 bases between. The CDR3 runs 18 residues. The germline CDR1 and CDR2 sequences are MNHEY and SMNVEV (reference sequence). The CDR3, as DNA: TGTGCCAGCAGTTCGGTCGATAAGCGGGCAAGCTCCTACAATGAGCAGTTCTTC. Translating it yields CASSSVDKRASSYNEQFF.